The 21 T cell receptor beta chains given below trace back to one sample, sequenced in a study of shared clonotypes between healthy human individuals. The method was immunoSEQ multiplex PCR; TCRdb's version includes in-frame clones alone and lacks a portion of them. The data contain about 2.4 million clones, under 95% of them singletons. The material sequenced was naive CD4+ T cells from PBMCs. The subset here: CD45RA+ positively selected. These receptor sequences come from a young man in good health. Some clones in this sample may be carry-over from other donors' samples.

The chain is built from TRBV7-3 and TRBJ2-3; TRBD2 matches at 8 bases. The CDR3 has 17 amino acids. Losses at the gene ends were 2 bases for V and 0 bases for J; bases not matched to a gene: 7. In germline, CDR1 is SGHTA, CDR2 FQGTGA. CDR3 in DNA: TGTGCCAGCAGCTTAGGGCCACTAGCGGATAGCACAGATACGCAGTATTTT. This codes for CASSLGPLADSTDTQYF.

This chain connects TRBV7-2 to TRBJ1-5, with 7 bases matching TRBD1. V was pared by 5 bases and J by 2 bases, with 9 bases of the junction left unmatched. There are 16 residues in the CDR3. CDR1 SGHTA and CDR2 FQGNSA come from the germline V gene. The CDR3 sequence: CASSQFLGQGNQPQHF. Written as DNA, the CDR3 is TGTGCCAGCAGCCAATTCTTAGGACAGGGCAATCAGCCCCAGCATTTT. The variable domain in full, completed from reference TRBV7-2 and TRBJ1-5, reads GAGVSQSPSNKVTEKGKDVELRCDPISGHTALYWYRQSLGQGLEFLIYFQGNSAPDKSGLPSDRFSAERTGGSVSTLTIQRTQQEDSAVYLCASSQFLGQGNQPQHFGDGTRLSIL.

V is TRBV15 and J is TRBJ2-7; tentatively, D is TRBD2 (5 bases). CDR1 is LNHNV and CDR2 is YYDKDF in the germline V gene (reference sequence). Deletions cut 3 bases from V and 3 bases from J, with 12 bases between. This CDR3 has 14 residues. DNA of the CDR3: TGTGCCACCAGCAGGGGAATGGGAGTCTACGAGCAGTACTTC. Protein product: CATSRGMGVYEQYF.

This chain links TRBV10-3 with TRBJ2-7; D unclear. V was pared by 2 bases and J by 0 bases, with 11 bases between. Germline-derived CDR1 and CDR2 are ENHRY and SYGVKD. The CDR3 loop spans 15 amino acids. CDR3 residues: CAISEGLGSSYEQYF. The CDR3 coding sequence is TGTGCCATCAGTGAGGGGTTGGGCAGCTCCTACGAGCAGTACTTC.

The chain joins TRBV28 to TRBJ2-1; the match to TRBD1 covers 7 bases. With 2 bases clipped from V and 4 bases from J, the junction kept 2 bases outside the gene matches. The CDR3 is 14 residues long. CDR1 and CDR2 (germline): MDHEN, SYDVKM. The CDR3 nucleotides are TGTGCCAGCAGTTTAAGGGGGCGGTACAATGAGCAGTTCTTC. Residues: CASSLRGRYNEQFF.

The CDR3 region is CASSLRGSYEQYF. The CDR3 DNA is TGTGCCAGCAGCTTACGCGGGAGCTACGAGCAGTACTTC. The rearrangement uses TRBV7-9 and TRBJ2-5, with 7 bases that match TRBD2. The end of the DNA aligns better with TRBJ2-7, so the J call may be wrong. This CDR3 region has 13 residues. CDR1 SEHNR and CDR2 FQNEAQ come from the germline V gene (reference sequence).

V gene TRBV5-6 combines with J gene TRBJ2-5; 9 bases are a match to TRBD2. The germline V gene encodes CDR1 SGHDT and CDR2 YYEEEE. The CDR3 totals 13 residues. V dropped 10 bases and J dropped 3; count of bases not matched to a gene: 7. Here the CDR3 reads CAYKLAGEETQYF. CDR3 bases: TGTGCCTACAAATTAGCGGGAGAAGAGACCCAGTACTTC.

The V call is TRBV5-6, the J call TRBJ2-4, with D unresolved. CDR3 length: 15 amino acids. Germline V gives CDR1 SGHDT, CDR2 YYEEEE. The V gene lost 2 bases and the J gene lost 1 base, with 10 bases spanning the gap. For the CDR3, the DNA is TGTGCCAGCAGCTTCCGAGGCAGGGCCAAAAACATTCAGTACTTC. The encoded protein is CASSFRGRAKNIQYF.

On this clone: Other DNA sequences in the sample encode the same CDR3. The chain uses TRBV9 and TRBJ1-1, with D perhaps TRBD1 (5 bases). V lost 1 base to trimming and J lost 0 bases, with 10 bases between them. Germline V lookup: CDR1 SGDLS, CDR2 YYNGEE. The CDR3 length is 15 residues. The CDR3 spells CASSVRGGMNTEAFF. CDR3 in DNA: TGTGCCAGCAGCGTACGTGGGGGGATGAACACTGAAGCTTTCTTT.

This clone was seen a handful of times. The CDR3 here is CASRRSQVTEAFF. The CDR3 DNA reads TGTGCCAGCAGGAGAAGCCAGGTCACTGAAGCTTTCTTT. The chain carries TRBV2 and TRBJ1-1; no clear D. Germline CDR1 and CDR2: SNHLY and FYNNEI. The CDR3 totals 13 residues. V lost 6 bases and J lost 4, with 12 bases in between. The variable domain in full, with the rest retrieved from reference TRBV2 and TRBJ1-1, is EPEVTQTPSHQVTQMGQEVILRCVPISNHLYFYWYRQILGQKVEFLVSFYNNEISEKSEIFDDQFSVERPDGSNFTLKIRSTKLEDSAMYFCASRRSQVTEAFFGQGTRLTVV.

This CDR3 reads CASSLLPGQGEVGIYEQYF. The CDR3 DNA reads TGCGCCAGCAGCTTACTCCCGGGACAGGGGGAGGTGGGTATTTACGAGCAGTACTTC. This chain joins TRBV5-1 and TRBJ2-7; 11 bases line up with TRBD1. The V segment lost 2 bases and the J segment 4 bases; nucleotides outside the gene matches: 17. Germline CDR1 reads SGHRS; CDR2 reads YFSETQ. This CDR3 is built from 19 residues.

This chain joins TRBV4-3 and TRBJ1-6; D is undetermined. CDR3 length: 14 residues. CDR1 is LGHNA, CDR2 YSLEER, per germline. With 4 bases removed from V and 9 bases from J, the gap between germline ends came to 13 bases. The CDR3 loop reads CASSRPAPGSPLHF. The DNA of the CDR3 is TGCGCCAGCAGCCGGCCGGCTCCTGGTTCACCCCTCCACTTT.

The chain links TRBV29-1 to TRBJ2-1; 12 nucleotides align to TRBD2. The CDR3 extends over 15 amino acids. The V segment lost 6 bases and the J segment 1 base; nucleotides outside the gene matches: 4. Germline V gene sequence: CDR1 SQVTM, CDR2 ANQGSEA. The CDR3 DNA follows: TGCAGCGTCCTAGGACTAGCGGGGTCCTACAATGAGCAGTTCTTC. It codes for CSVLGLAGSYNEQFF.

The CDR3 loop reads CAIGNSGDSIYEQYF. As DNA, the CDR3 is TGTGCCATCGGGAATTCGGGGGACTCGATCTACGAGCAGTACTTC. V usage is TRBV10-3 and J usage is TRBJ2-5, with D perhaps TRBD2 (6 bases). The J call may be mistaken, given a closer DNA end match to TRBJ2-7. Per germline, CDR1 ENHRY and CDR2 SYGVKD. This CDR3 spans 15 amino acids.

In its sample, this clone was seen once. The chain couples TRBV11-3 to TRBJ2-3; D is uncertain. Deletions cut 4 bases from V and 6 bases from J, with 8 bases between. This CDR3 has 12 residues. CDR1 and CDR2 from the germline V gene are SGHNT and YENEEA. CDR3 sequence: CASSSVSDTQYF. The CDR3 nucleotides are TGTGCCAGCAGCTCCGTGTCGGATACGCAGTATTTT.

V is TRBV15 and J is TRBJ2-3; 11 bases agree with TRBD2. J gave up 2 bases and V 3 bases, and 7 bases lay outside the gene matches. Germline-derived CDR1 and CDR2 are LNHNV and YYDKDF (reference sequence). There are 17 residues in the CDR3. CDR3 DNA sequence: TGTGCCACCAGCAGCACCATAGCGGGAGGGCCCACAGATACGCAGTATTTT. It is translated as CATSSTIAGGPTDTQYF.

The chain carries TRBV5-4 and TRBJ2-1; TRBD1 aligns across 7 bases. Germline CDR1 and CDR2: SGHNT and YYREEE (reference sequence). Trimming cost V 2 bases and J 7 bases; bases outside gene matches: 9. The CDR3 covers 15 residues. The CDR3 protein is CASSLIDRESNEQFF. The DNA of the CDR3 is TGTGCCAGCAGCTTAATAGACAGGGAGAGTAATGAGCAGTTCTTC. The full variable domain, with the rest looked up from reference TRBV5-4 and TRBJ2-1, is ETGVTQSPTHLIKTRGQQVTLRCSSQSGHNTVSWYQQALGQGPQFIFQYYREEENGRGNFPPRFSGLQFPNYSSELNVNALELDDSALYLCASSLIDRESNEQFFGPGTRLTVL.

The chain employs TRBV19 and TRBJ1-5; D might be TRBD1 (6 bases). Germline-derived CDR1 and CDR2 are LNHDA and SQIVND (reference sequence). Between the trimmed V and J ends, which lost 3 bases and 5 bases, there was a span of 14 bases. The length of the CDR3 is 15 residues. The CDR3 bases are TGTGCCAGTAGTATCTCCAGGACAGCTCATCAGCCCCAGCATTTT. Translated, it gives CASSISRTAHQPQHF.

This chain joins TRBV5-1 and TRBJ1-5, with D hard to call. CDR3 size: 15 residues. Trimming removed 0 bases at V and 0 bases at J, with 7 bases between. Germline V gives CDR1 SGHRS, CDR2 YFSETQ. CDR3 nucleotide sequence: TGCGCCAGCAGCTTGGAGCCAGATAGCAATCAGCCCCAGCATTTT. Translation: CASSLEPDSNQPQHF.

The CDR3 DNA reads as TGTGCCAGCAGTTCGCTGACCACAGGTTGGGGTCCTCTCTCTGGAAACACCATATATTTT. Amino acid sequence: CASSSLTTGWGPLSGNTIYF. This rearrangement joins TRBV28 to TRBJ1-3, with a possible D match to TRBD1 (5 bases). This CDR3 comprises 20 residues. The germline gives CDR1 MDHEN, CDR2 SYDVKM. V was clipped by 4 bases and J by 0 bases, with 25 bases between them.

The gene calls are TRBV21-1 and TRBJ2-1; TRBD1 reflects the table's D call only, with no check against the DNA. TRBV21-1 is a pseudogene segment. The length of the CDR3 is 15 residues. For the CDR3, the DNA is TGTGCCAGCAGCCCCCTAAGGGGGCGACGGAATGAGCAGTTCTTC. This translates into CASSPLRGRRNEQFF.